Listed here is a single TCR beta chain. Its target is unknown. Using immunoSEQ multiplex PCR, the repertoire was profiled, and TCRdb retains in-frame clones only, with some absent. This table has more than 80,000 clones, around 85% appearing once. This sample is drawn from a study of OX40 agonist ivuxolimab in advanced cancers. General observations from the study: Relative to CD4+, CD8+ T cells held more expanded clones on average.

The V segment lost 0 bases and the J segment 5 bases; nucleotides outside the gene matches: 2. Germline V gene sequence: CDR1 SGHRS, CDR2 YFSETQ. The CDR3 runs 15 residues. This TCR was sampled from an adult with an advanced solid tumor such as melanoma, head and neck, liver or kidney cancer. The chain couples TRBV5-1 to TRBJ1-4, with 9 nucleotides matching TRBD1. Sequenced material: CD4+ or CD8+ T cells sorted from blood, taken in a trial of the OX40 agonist ivuxolimab. CDR3 region: CASSLGGTGNEKLFF. The CDR3 DNA reads TGCGCCAGCAGCTTGGGTGGGACAGGGAATGAAAAACTGTTTTTT.